This T cell receptor beta chain was profiled in a study of control samples from healthy donors and cancer patients. J was trimmed by 4 bases and V by 3 bases; bases with no gene match: 20. The V gene's germline CDR1 is LGHDT and CDR2 YNNKEL (reference sequence). The CDR3 length is 21 residues. Here immunoSEQ multiplex PCR was the method, and the copy in TCRdb shows in-frame clones only, minus some. Seen here are 5,500 to 7,500 clones, about 72% observed once, and the top ten hold around 7.2%. The V and J genes are TRBV3-1 (or the pseudogene TRBV3-2) and TRBJ2-7; 14 bases align to TRBD2. The sequence derives from a male donor with melanoma. The material sequenced was formalin-fixed, paraffin-embedded tissue. The CDR3 bases are TGTGCCAGCAGCCACCCCAACCCGGGACTAGCGGGAGACGGACATCGGTACGAGCAGTACTTC. It codes for CASSHPNPGLAGDGHRYEQYF.